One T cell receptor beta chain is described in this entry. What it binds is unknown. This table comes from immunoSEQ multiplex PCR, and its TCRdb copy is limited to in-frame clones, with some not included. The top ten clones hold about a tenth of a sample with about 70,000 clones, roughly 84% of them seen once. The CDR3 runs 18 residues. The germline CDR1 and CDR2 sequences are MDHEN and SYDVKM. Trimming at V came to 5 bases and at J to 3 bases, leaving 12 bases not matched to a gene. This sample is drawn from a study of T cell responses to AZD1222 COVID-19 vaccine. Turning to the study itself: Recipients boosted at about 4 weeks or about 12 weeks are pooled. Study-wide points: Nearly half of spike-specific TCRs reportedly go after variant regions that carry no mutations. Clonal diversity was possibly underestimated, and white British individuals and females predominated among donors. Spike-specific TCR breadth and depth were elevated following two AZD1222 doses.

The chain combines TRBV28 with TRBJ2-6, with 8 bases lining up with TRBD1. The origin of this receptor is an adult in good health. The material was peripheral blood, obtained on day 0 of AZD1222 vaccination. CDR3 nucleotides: TGTGCCAGCAGTATGGACAGGGCCTTAGTCGTTGGGGCCAACGTCCTGACTTTC. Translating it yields CASSMDRALVVGANVLTF.